Shown below are 6 T cell receptor beta chains from a single sample sequenced in a study of cytomegalovirus exposure and HLA in healthy donors. Only in-frame clones appear in the TCRdb table, and some are missing; sequencing was by immunoSEQ multiplex PCR. The table includes a few hundred thousand clones, about 91% detected once. Sequenced material: PBMCs. These TCRs come from a woman between 18 and 29 years old in good health and CMV-seronegative.

The chain links TRBV5-1 to TRBJ2-3; TRBD1 matches at 7 bases. The CDR3 sequence is 15 residues long. Germline CDR1 is SGHRS and CDR2 is YFSETQ. Trimming cost V 1 base and J 0 bases; bases outside gene matches: 2. The chain's CDR3 is CASSLWDSSTDTQYF. CDR3 bases: TGCGCCAGCAGCTTGTGGGACAGTAGCACAGATACGCAGTATTTT.

Here the CDR3 DNA reads TGCAGCGTTGAGGGGGACAGGGCAGCTTTCTTT. Translated, it gives CSVEGDRAAFF. This rearrangement joins TRBV29-1 to TRBJ1-1; 9 bases are a match to TRBD1. Germline V gene sequence: CDR1 SQVTM, CDR2 ANQGSEA. CDR3 length equals 11 residues. V lost 3 bases, J lost 10 bases, and 3 bases stayed unmatched.

This clone came up a few times. This sequence joins TRBV4-2 and TRBJ2-7, with D perhaps matching TRBD2 (6 bases). Germline V gene lookup returns CDR1 LGHNA and CDR2 YNFKEQ. V was pared by 3 bases and J by 2 bases, with 17 bases between. This CDR3 comprises 16 residues. DNA of the CDR3: TGTGCCAGCAGCCAGGCCCGGGGGACGGGGACCTACGAGCAGTACTTC. This gives the protein CASSQARGTGTYEQYF.

This clone was seen only a few times. The chain employs TRBV5-6 and TRBJ1-2; 8 positions match TRBD1. The V gene's germline CDR1 is SGHDT and CDR2 YYEEEE. Losses at the gene ends were 4 bases for V and 2 bases for J; bases not matched to a gene: 16. The CDR3 runs 18 residues. This chain's CDR3 is CASSHDGTGARGNYGYTF. The CDR3 DNA reads TGTGCCAGCAGCCATGATGGGACAGGAGCCCGGGGAAACTATGGCTACACCTTC.

This rearrangement joins TRBV27 to TRBJ2-1; weak D call: TRBD2 (5 bases). The V end was cut by 3 bases, the J end by 0 bases, with 15 bases between. Looked up from germline, CDR1 is MNHEY and CDR2 is SMNVEV (reference sequence). This CDR3 is 17 amino acids long. CDR3 nucleotides: TGTGCCAGCAGTTTGGCTAGGTTAGCGAGCTCCTACAATGAGCAGTTCTTC. Translating it yields CASSLARLASSYNEQFF.

This clone was found a few times. V usage is TRBV6-1 and J usage is TRBJ1-1, with D possibly being TRBD1 (5 bases). The V and J ends lost 6 bases and 4 bases respectively, with 12 bases between them. CDR1 and CDR2 (germline): MNHNS, SASEGT. CDR3 length equals 13 residues. The CDR3 is CASRQGEVTEAFF. The CDR3 coding sequence is TGTGCCAGCAGACAAGGGGAGGTCACTGAAGCTTTCTTT.